This T cell receptor (beta chain) came from a study of cytomegalovirus exposure and HLA in healthy donors. Only in-frame clones appear in the TCRdb table, and some are missing; sequencing was by immunoSEQ multiplex PCR. This sample has roughly 50,000 clones, with 90% to 95% found just once. The CDR3 extends over 17 amino acids. Trimming shortened V by 0 bases and J by 3 bases, and 15 bases separated the two germline ends. Germline CDR1 is WSHSY and CDR2 is SAAADI. The source material was PBMCs. The TCR was taken from a woman aged 18-35 years in good health and CMV-seropositive. The V call is TRBV10-2, the J call TRBJ1-5; perhaps TRBD1 as D (6 bases). The CDR3 reads CASSESRITGNNQPQHF. Here the CDR3 DNA reads TGCGCCAGCAGTGAGTCCCGAATAACAGGGAACAATCAGCCCCAGCATTTT.